Below, 3 T cell receptor beta chains from the same sample are listed, as sequenced in a study of cytomegalovirus exposure and HLA in healthy donors. PCR used 60 Vbeta primers and 13 Jbeta primers. Profiled with immunoSEQ multiplex PCR; TCRdb holds only in-frame clones, not every one. The data show approximately 120,000 clones, approximately 80% seen once. Sequenced: PBMCs. The receptors stem from a middle-aged man in good health and CMV-seropositive.

This clone was detected only a few times. J is TRBJ2-7 and V is TRBV11-2, with 14 nucleotides matching TRBD2. The trim removed 5 bases at V and 4 bases at J, leaving 7 bases unmatched. In germline, CDR1 is SGHAT, CDR2 FQNNGV. The CDR3 consists of 16 residues. CDR3 sequence reads: CASSRGLAGGGYEQYF. CDR3 nucleotide sequence: TGTGCCAGCAGCCGAGGACTAGCGGGGGGTGGTTACGAGCAGTACTTC.

The chain combines TRBV9 with TRBJ2-3, with D perhaps matching TRBD1 (5 bases). Trimming took off 4 bases at V and 3 bases at J, with 15 bases between the two ends. The CDR3 consists of 15 residues. Germline V gene sequence: CDR1 SGDLS, CDR2 YYNGEE. CDR3 in DNA: TGTGCCAGCAGCCCTCACGTCAAGGGGACAGATACGCAGTATTTT. The encoded protein is CASSPHVKGTDTQYF.

The rearrangement links TRBV23-1 to TRBJ1-5, with 9 bases matching TRBD1. TRBV23-1 is identified as an open reading frame with a role that is uncertain. CDR3 size: 17 residues. With V trimmed by 10 bases and J by 0 bases, 13 bases remained unmatched. The CDR3 loop reads CAKTQRQGVCSNQPQHF. The CDR3 coding sequence is TGCGCCAAAACCCAACGACAGGGGGTGTGTAGCAATCAGCCCCAGCATTTT.